Included here is one TCR beta chain sequence, with context. Among the donors, all were Caucasian adults who lived in Nashville, Tennessee. Clones were sequenced by immunoSEQ multiplex PCR, and TCRdb holds only the in-frame ones, with some missing. The table records millions of clones, 90% to 95% of them present only once. This specimen comes from a study of shared clonotypes between healthy human individuals. The CDR3 consists of 15 residues. CDR1 and CDR2 (germline): SGDLS, YYNGEE. The V gene end was trimmed by 3 bases and the J gene end by 4 bases; junction bases not matched to a gene: 7. V is TRBV9 and J is TRBJ2-5, with 9 bases matching TRBD1. The receptor's source is a man aged 18 to 29 in good health. Specimen: naive CD4+ T cells sorted from blood. Subset defined: CD45RA+ positively selected. The CDR3 protein is CASSAQGAVGETQYF. The CDR3 nucleotides are TGTGCCAGCAGCGCACAGGGGGCGGTGGGAGAGACCCAGTACTTC. The full variable domain, its missing parts supplied by reference TRBV9 and TRBJ2-5, is DSGVTQTPKHLITATGQRVTLRCSPRSGDLSVYWYQQSLDQGLQFLIQYYNGEERAKGNILERFSAQQFPDLHSELNLSSLELGDSALYFCASSAQGAVGETQYFGPGTRLLVL.